Shown below are 18 T cell receptor beta chains from a single sample sequenced in a study of T cells after yellow fever vaccination. TCRdb recomputed calls from the 5' RACE reads with MiXCR, one row per CDR3 protein. The sample holds hundreds of thousands of distinct CDR3 sequences, roughly an eighth seen once. Sequenced material: CD4+ T cells sorted from PBMCs, taken 15 days after the yellow fever booster vaccination. The origin of the receptors is a man aged 18 to 29 who received the YFV17D yellow fever vaccine.

This clonotype was seen a few times. CDR3 residues: CASSTGTAIDTQYF. The CDR3 region has the DNA TGTGCCAGCAGTACAGGGACAGCGATAGATACGCAGTATTTT. This chain links TRBV6-5 with TRBJ2-3; 7 bases align to TRBD1. The CDR3 totals 14 residues. With V trimmed by 5 bases and J by 5 bases, 7 bases remained unmatched. Looked up from germline, CDR1 is MNHEY and CDR2 is SVGAGI.

This clonotype was detected a few times. This chain connects TRBV12-3 or TRBV12-4 to TRBJ2-3, with D uncertain. The V gene lost 1 base and the J gene lost 2 bases, with 7 bases spanning the gap. CDR3 size: 14 residues. The CDR3 spells CASSLVQVTDTQYF. The CDR3 DNA reads TGTGCCAGCAGTTTAGTCCAGGTCACAGATACGCAGTATTTT.

The chain uses TRBV7-2 and TRBJ2-7, with 9 bases aligning to TRBD1. CDR1 is SGHTA and CDR2 is FQGNSA in the germline V gene. V lost 0 bases and J lost 3; bases outside the gene matches: 3. The length of the CDR3 is 15 residues. The CDR3 loop is CASSLAGTGIYEQYF. For the CDR3, the DNA is TGTGCCAGCAGCTTAGCCGGGACAGGGATCTACGAGCAGTACTTC.

This chain connects TRBV5-1 to TRBJ2-7; D call uncertain. The CDR3 contains 13 residues. Germline CDR1 is SGHRS and CDR2 is YFSETQ. V lost 1 base to trimming and J lost 4 bases, with 9 bases between them. This chain's CDR3 is CASSLPWGYEQYF. In DNA, the CDR3 is TGCGCCAGCAGCTTGCCTTGGGGTTACGAGCAGTACTTC.

In DNA form, the CDR3 reads TGCGCCAGCAGCCAAAGAACCGGGACAGGGGAAAATAATTCACCCCTCCACTTT. Amino acid sequence: CASSQRTGTGENNSPLHF. The chain combines TRBV4-1 with TRBJ1-6; 10 bases match TRBD1. Losses at the gene ends were 2 bases for V and 5 bases for J; bases not matched to a gene: 9. There are 18 residues in the CDR3. Germline lookup yields CDR1 MGHRA and CDR2 YSYEKL.

This clonotype has at least ten counts. This chain links TRBV4-3 with TRBJ2-5; the match to TRBD1 covers 7 bases. Trimming took 4 bases from V and 0 from J; bases not matched to a gene: 2. The CDR3 is 14 residues long. Germline CDR1 and CDR2: LGHNA and YSLEER. CDR3 sequence: CASSRGQNQETQYF. In DNA form, the CDR3 reads TGCGCCAGCAGCCGGGGACAGAACCAAGAGACCCAGTACTTC.

This clonotype was found many times. The junction departs from the called germline gene at one end, perhaps through a read error. V gene TRBV4-3 combines with J gene TRBJ2-5, with 10 positions matching TRBD1. CDR3 length: 13 amino acids. Germline CDR1 is LGHNA and CDR2 is YSLEER. CDR3 sequence: CASSRDRGETQYF. The CDR3 DNA sequence: TGTGCCAGCAGCCGGGACAGGGGAGAGACCCAGTACTTC.

V and J are TRBV28 and TRBJ2-1; 8 nucleotides align to TRBD2. CDR1 and CDR2 (germline): MDHEN, SYDVKM. This CDR3 is 15 amino acids long. Trimming took 2 bases from V and 8 from J; bases not matched to a gene: 8. The CDR3 sequence: CASSLRRGAGDEQFF. The CDR3 nucleotides read TGTGCCAGCAGTTTACGGCGGGGGGCCGGGGATGAGCAGTTCTTC.

This clonotype was counted only a few times. CDR3 sequence (DNA): TGTGCGTCTACTGAGGGGACAGCTAATGAAAAACTGTTTTTT. This gives the protein CASTEGTANEKLFF. V is TRBV19 and J is TRBJ1-4, with 7 nucleotides matching TRBD1. This CDR3 has 14 amino acids. Germline V gene sequence: CDR1 LNHDA, CDR2 SQIVND (reference sequence).

This clonotype came up a few times. The chain joins TRBV18 to TRBJ2-5, with D possibly matching TRBD1 (6 bases). V shed 0 bases and J shed 4 bases, with 12 bases lying between them. CDR3 length: 15 amino acids. Germline CDR1 is KGHSH and CDR2 is LQKENI. CDR3 region: CASSPPEGGRETQYF. The CDR3 DNA sequence: TGTGCCAGCTCACCACCCGAAGGGGGACGAGAGACCCAGTACTTC.

This clonotype was detected a few times. The V gene is TRBV7-9, the J gene TRBJ1-2; 9 nucleotides match TRBD1. Unmatched junction bases numbered 8, after V lost 4 bases and J lost 5 bases. Germline CDR1 is SEHNR and CDR2 is FQNEAQ (reference sequence). This CDR3 comprises 15 residues. CDR3 coding DNA: TGTGCCAGCAGCTGGGGACAGGGACCGAAATATGGCTACACCTTC. It translates to CASSWGQGPKYGYTF.

J is TRBJ2-3 and V is TRBV10-3; D uncertain. In germline, CDR1 is ENHRY, CDR2 SYGVKD. This CDR3 has 15 residues. Deletions cut 3 bases from V and 2 bases from J, with 12 bases between. Here the CDR3 reads CAISDQHKNTDTQYF. CDR3 in DNA: TGTGCCATCAGTGATCAGCATAAGAACACAGATACGCAGTATTTT.

This clonotype was observed at least ten times. The chain uses TRBV4-2 and TRBJ2-2; the match to TRBD2 covers 8 bases. This CDR3 contains 15 residues. The germline V gene has CDR1 LGHNA and CDR2 YNFKEQ. Trimming removed 2 bases from V and 6 bases from J; junction bases left unmatched: 5. CDR3 DNA sequence: TGTGCCAGCAGCCAACCTAGCGGGTGGGCCGGGGAGCTGTTTTTT. Amino acids: CASSQPSGWAGELFF.

This clonotype turned up a few times. The chain is built from TRBV7-3 and TRBJ2-1; 11 bases match TRBD2. The V and J ends lost 5 bases and 4 bases, in that order; junction bases with no gene match: 7. Germline values: CDR1 SGHTA, CDR2 FQGTGA. The CDR3 loop spans 16 amino acids. CDR3 residues: CASSLKGTSGYNEQFF. In nucleotides, the CDR3 is TGTGCCAGCAGCCTCAAGGGGACTAGCGGTTACAATGAGCAGTTCTTC.

The rearrangement links TRBV2 to TRBJ2-5; D is ambiguous. V shed 6 bases and J shed 5 bases, with 10 bases lying between them. CDR3 length: 12 residues. In germline, CDR1 is SNHLY, CDR2 FYNNEI. The CDR3: CASRLSEETQYF. The CDR3 coding sequence is TGTGCCAGCAGGCTTTCCGAGGAGACCCAGTACTTC.

V is TRBV7-9 and J is TRBJ2-3; D not resolved. This CDR3 comprises 15 residues. The V end lost 5 bases, the J end lost 3 bases, and 15 bases lay between the germline ends. The V gene's germline CDR1 is SEHNR and CDR2 FQNEAQ (reference sequence). The CDR3 nucleotides read TGTGCCAGCAGCCCACCTGGATACCTGACAGATACGCAGTATTTT. Protein sequence: CASSPPGYLTDTQYF. The full variable domain, its missing parts supplied by reference TRBV7-9 and TRBJ2-3, is DTGVSQNPRHKITKRGQNVTFRCDPISEHNRLYWYRQTLGQGPEFLTYFQNEAQLEKSRLLSDRFSAERPKGSFSTLEIQRTEQGDSAMYLCASSPPGYLTDTQYFGPGTRLTVL.

This clonotype came up a few times. The chain joins TRBV18 to TRBJ2-7; either TRBD1 or TRBD2 may fit D (5 bases each). CDR1 and CDR2 (germline): KGHSH, LQKENI. The CDR3 sequence is 13 residues long. Trimming took off 4 bases at V and 9 bases at J, with 16 bases between the two ends. The CDR3 bases are TGTGCCAGCTCACGGGACGGAGCTATGGGGCAGTACTTC. Its translation is CASSRDGAMGQYF.

This clonotype has more than one count but fewer than ten. The rearrangement links TRBV3-1 to TRBJ1-2, with D possibly matching TRBD1 (5 bases). This CDR3 has 14 amino acids. The germline CDR1 and CDR2 sequences are LGHDT and YNNKEL (reference sequence). The V end was cut by 4 bases, the J end by 3 bases, with 12 bases between. CDR3 sequence (DNA): TGTGCCAGCAGCCTTACCGGGACTGACTATGGCTACACCTTC. This sequence encodes CASSLTGTDYGYTF.